This paragraph reports one TCR beta chain. One entry per CDR3 protein, called by TCRdb with MiXCR from the 5' RACE reads. The sample shows fewer than 500,000 distinct CDR3 sequences, around 27% of them seen only once. The CDR3 spans 14 residues. The V and J ends lost 4 bases and 7 bases, in that order; junction bases with no gene match: 6. The germline CDR1 and CDR2 sequences are SGHRS and YFSETQ. This record belongs to a study of T-cell memory formation after mild COVID-19. This receptor was taken from an adult woman who had mild COVID-19 (a few samples of this study predate the infection). Cell type and time point are not known. The rearrangement links TRBV5-1 to TRBJ2-1, with TRBD2 identical over 9 bases. Sequencing was done on a sample of PBMCs or a T cell subset sorted from them (not recorded which). CDR3 in DNA: TGCGCCAGCAGCGAACTAGCGGGCCGAAATGAGCAGTTCTTC. Protein: CASSELAGRNEQFF.